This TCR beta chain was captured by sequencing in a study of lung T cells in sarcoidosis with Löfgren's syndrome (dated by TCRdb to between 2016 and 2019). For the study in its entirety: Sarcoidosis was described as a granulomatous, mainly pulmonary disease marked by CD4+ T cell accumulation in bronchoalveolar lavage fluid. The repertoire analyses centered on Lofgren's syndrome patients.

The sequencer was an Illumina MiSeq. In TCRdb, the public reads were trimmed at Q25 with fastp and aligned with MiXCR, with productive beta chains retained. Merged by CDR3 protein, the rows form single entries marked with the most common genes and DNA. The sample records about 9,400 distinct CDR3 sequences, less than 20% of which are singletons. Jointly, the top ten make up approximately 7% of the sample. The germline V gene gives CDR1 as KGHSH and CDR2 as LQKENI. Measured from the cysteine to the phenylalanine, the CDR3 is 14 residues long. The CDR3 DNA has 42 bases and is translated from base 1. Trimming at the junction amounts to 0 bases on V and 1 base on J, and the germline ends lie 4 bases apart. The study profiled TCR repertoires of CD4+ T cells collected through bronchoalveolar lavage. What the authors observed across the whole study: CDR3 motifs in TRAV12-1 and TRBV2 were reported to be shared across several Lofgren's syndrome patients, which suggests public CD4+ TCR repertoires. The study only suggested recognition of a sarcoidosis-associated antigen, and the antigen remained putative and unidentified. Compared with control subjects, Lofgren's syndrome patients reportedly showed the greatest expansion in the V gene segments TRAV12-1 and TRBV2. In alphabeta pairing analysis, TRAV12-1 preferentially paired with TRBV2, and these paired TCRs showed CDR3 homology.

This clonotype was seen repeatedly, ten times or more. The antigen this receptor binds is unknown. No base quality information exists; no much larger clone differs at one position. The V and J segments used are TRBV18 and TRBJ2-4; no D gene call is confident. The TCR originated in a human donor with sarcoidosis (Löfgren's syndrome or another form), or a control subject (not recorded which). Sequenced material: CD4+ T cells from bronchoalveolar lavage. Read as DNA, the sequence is TGTGCCAGCTCACCACCTGGTGCCAAAAACATTCAGTACTTC. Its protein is CASSPPGAKNIQYF.